What follows are 21 T cell receptor beta chains derived from one specimen sequenced in a study of technical replicates of blood from several donors. TCRdb's table, derived via immunoSEQ multiplex PCR, lists solely in-frame clones and lacks some. The sample holds over 50,000 clones, around 95% seen once. The source material was T cells isolated from PBMCs. Receptors were obtained from a human donor in good health.

The chain carries TRBV7-9 and TRBJ1-4; D might be TRBD1 (5 bases). The CDR3 extends over 14 amino acids. V lost 5 bases to trimming and J lost 0 bases, with 7 bases between them. From germline, CDR1 is SEHNR and CDR2 FQNEAQ (reference sequence). CDR3: CASSAGSTNEKLFF. In nucleotides, the CDR3 is TGTGCCAGCAGCGCAGGGTCAACTAATGAAAAACTGTTTTTT.

CDR3 sequence reads: CASSDTQGTPEAFF. The CDR3 bases are TGTGCCAGCAGTGACACCCAGGGGACCCCTGAAGCTTTCTTT. The rearrangement uses TRBV6-6 and TRBJ1-1, with a weak D call TRBD1 (6 bases). V dropped 5 bases and J dropped 6 bases, with 16 bases sitting between them. This CDR3 has 14 residues. Germline V gives CDR1 MNHNY, CDR2 SVGAGI (reference sequence).

This chain joins TRBV18 and TRBJ1-5; 7 positions match TRBD1. The CDR3 has 13 amino acids. V was pared by 5 bases and J by 7 bases, with 5 bases of the junction left unmatched. CDR1 is KGHSH, CDR2 LQKENI, per germline. The CDR3: CASSATGEQPQHF. The CDR3 nucleotides read TGTGCCAGCTCAGCCACAGGGGAACAGCCCCAGCATTTT.

The chain couples TRBV20-1 to TRBJ2-3; a possible D gene is TRBD1 (5 bases). V was shortened by 5 bases and J by 3 bases, with 6 bases between the two germline ends. This CDR3 spans 11 amino acids. CDR1 and CDR2 from the germline V gene are DFQATT and SNEGSKA (reference sequence). The CDR3 is CSASGTDTQYF. CDR3 DNA sequence: TGCAGTGCTTCAGGGACAGATACGCAGTATTTT.

V and J are TRBV9 and TRBJ1-2, with a weak D call TRBD1 (5 bases). This CDR3 region has 16 residues. Germline-derived CDR1 and CDR2 are SGDLS and YYNGEE. Deletions cut 4 bases from V and 8 bases from J, with 24 bases between. Here the CDR3 reads CASSPQGIGGKEGYTF. CDR3 DNA: TGTGCCAGCAGCCCCCAAGGGATTGGGGGGAAAGAGGGCTACACCTTC.

This chain connects TRBV5-6 to TRBJ2-7, with D perhaps TRBD1 (5 bases). The V end was cut by 1 base, the J end by 1 base, with 18 bases between. This CDR3 is built from 17 residues. Germline V CDR1 and CDR2: SGHDT, YYEEEE. This CDR3 is CASSLFTWQGRSYEQYF. CDR3 bases: TGTGCCAGCAGCTTGTTTACGTGGCAGGGTAGGTCCTACGAGCAGTACTTC. Looking up the rest from reference TRBV5-6 and TRBJ2-7 gives the full variable domain: DAGVTQSPTHLIKTRGQQVTLRCSPKSGHDTVSWYQQALGQGPQFIFQYYEEEERQRGNFPDRFSGHQFPNYSSELNVNALLLGDSALYLCASSLFTWQGRSYEQYFGPGTRLTVT.

The rearrangement joins TRBV11-2 to TRBJ2-1, with 7 nucleotides matching TRBD2. Germline V gene data show CDR1 as SGHAT and CDR2 as FQNNGV. The CDR3 consists of 17 residues. Germline trimming cut 1 base from V and 8 bases from J; bases unmatched to any gene: 14. CDR3 DNA: TGTGCCAGCAGCTTAGTTGGGGACTACTATTCTGCGGATGAGCAGTTCTTC. It encodes CASSLVGDYYSADEQFF.

The J gene is TRBJ1-1, the V gene TRBV29-1; D gene ambiguous. The CDR3 covers 10 residues. Trimming removed 4 bases at V and 3 bases at J, with 3 bases between. Germline CDR1 and CDR2: SQVTM and ANQGSEA. This CDR3 is CSVADTEAFF. CDR3 in DNA: TGCAGCGTTGCAGACACTGAAGCTTTCTTT.

The V call is TRBV14, the J call TRBJ1-4; 10 bases agree with TRBD1. V was clipped by 4 bases and J by 8 bases; unmatched bases: 4. The germline V gene encodes CDR1 SGHDN and CDR2 FVKESK. This CDR3 contains 14 residues. CDR3 amino acids: CASSLRTGGEKLFF. The CDR3 coding sequence is TGTGCCAGCAGCCTGCGGACAGGGGGAGAAAAACTGTTTTTT.

This chain links TRBV7-9 with TRBJ2-1; D is uncertain. The CDR3 covers 15 residues. Trimming pared 4 bases from V and 0 bases from J, leaving 10 bases between. Germline loops: CDR1 SEHNR, CDR2 FQNEAQ (reference sequence). The CDR3: CASSWMESSYNEQFF. The CDR3, as DNA: TGTGCCAGCAGCTGGATGGAGAGCTCCTACAATGAGCAGTTCTTC.

The CDR3, as DNA: TGTGCCAGCAGCTTCGGAGACAGGGACTCCTACGAGCAGTACTTC. Translation gives CASSFGDRDSYEQYF. The chain has TRBV5-5 and TRBJ2-7, with TRBD1 identical over 7 bases. Trimming took 2 bases from V and 0 from J; bases not matched to a gene: 5. The CDR3 has 15 amino acids. Looked up from germline, CDR1 is SGHKS and CDR2 is YYEKEE (reference sequence).

The rearrangement links TRBV13 to TRBJ1-2; D remains unclear. The CDR3 extends over 15 amino acids. CDR1 and CDR2 from the germline V gene are PRHDT and FYEKMQ (reference sequence). Trimming pared 0 bases from V and 5 bases from J, leaving 13 bases between. The CDR3 DNA reads as TGTGCCAGCAGCTTAGGGCGGGTGAATCTATATGGCTACACCTTC. It codes for CASSLGRVNLYGYTF.

The gene calls are TRBV28 and TRBJ2-7; no clear D. There are 11 residues in the CDR3. The V gene's germline CDR1 is MDHEN and CDR2 SYDVKM. Trimming shortened V by 5 bases and J by 1 base, and 3 bases separated the two germline ends. The CDR3 nucleotides read TGTGCCAGCAGTCGTTCCTACGAGCAGTACTTC. This codes for CASSRSYEQYF.

The rearrangement joins TRBV28 to TRBJ2-2, with 7 nucleotides matching TRBD1. The CDR3 runs to 15 residues. V shed 7 bases and J 4 bases; nucleotides not matched to a gene: 9. Looked up from germline, CDR1 is MDHEN and CDR2 is SYDVKM. The CDR3 loop is CASIGPRQGTGELFF. The CDR3 DNA reads as TGTGCCAGCATTGGACCAAGACAGGGCACCGGGGAGCTGTTTTTT.

The genes are TRBV5-1 and TRBJ2-6; 8 bases are a match to TRBD1. Germline V lookup: CDR1 SGHRS, CDR2 YFSETQ. J gave up 0 bases and V 0 bases, and 2 bases lay outside the gene matches. The CDR3 covers 17 residues. In nucleotides, the CDR3 is TGCGCCAGCAGCTTGGGGACAGGGATCTCTGGGGCCAACGTCCTGACTTTC. Translation gives CASSLGTGISGANVLTF.

In this sample, this clone turned up once. This sequence joins TRBV11-2 and TRBJ2-7, with a weak D call TRBD2 (6 bases). Looked up from germline, CDR1 is SGHAT and CDR2 is FQNNGV. The length of the CDR3 is 13 residues. V dropped 0 bases and J dropped 7 bases, with 10 bases sitting between them. The DNA of the CDR3 is TGTGCCAGCAGCTTAGAATCGGGGGTTGAGCAGTACTTC. It codes for CASSLESGVEQYF.

This chain links TRBV10-3 with TRBJ1-2, with 8 bases fitting TRBD1. Germline CDR1 ENHRY, CDR2 SYGVKD. V was clipped by 4 bases and J by 3 bases; unmatched bases: 4. CDR3 length: 14 residues. Here the CDR3 DNA reads TGTGCCATCAGTGGTGACAGGGGACACTATGGCTACACCTTC. It yields the protein CAISGDRGHYGYTF.

The CDR3 DNA sequence: TGTGCCAGCAGAACTAGCGCGACGAGGGAGCAGTTCTTC. Amino acid sequence: CASRTSATREQFF. The chain links TRBV6-5 to TRBJ2-1; 7 bases fit TRBD2. Germline CDR1 is MNHEY and CDR2 is SVGAGI. With 6 bases clipped from V and 10 bases from J, the junction kept 9 bases outside the gene matches. The CDR3 totals 13 residues.

The rearrangement uses TRBV5-4 and TRBJ2-7; 8 bases are shared with TRBD1. V trimming: 4 bases; J trimming: 5 bases; junction bases outside the gene matches: 2. This CDR3 has 12 residues. The germline CDR1 and CDR2 sequences are SGHNT and YYREEE (reference sequence). CDR3 DNA: TGTGCCAGCAGCATACAGGGGGACGAGCAGTACTTC. This sequence encodes CASSIQGDEQYF.

This rearrangement joins TRBV6-5 to TRBJ2-1, with D possibly TRBD2 on 7 matching bases. Germline CDR1 is MNHEY and CDR2 is SVGAGI. V lost 0 bases and J lost 9, with 15 bases in between. The CDR3 has 15 amino acids. CDR3 coding DNA: TGTGCCAGCAGTTACTCTATGGCCGGGGGGCTTGAGCAGTTCTTC. The encoded protein is CASSYSMAGGLEQFF.

This sequence joins TRBV5-1 and TRBJ2-1; D ambiguous. V lost 0 bases, J lost 6 bases, and 13 bases lay in between. This CDR3 has 15 residues. Germline values: CDR1 SGHRS, CDR2 YFSETQ. Here the CDR3 reads CASSLAKYGGNEQFF. As DNA, the CDR3 is TGCGCCAGCAGCTTGGCCAAGTACGGCGGCAATGAGCAGTTCTTC.